One and the same sample provided the 8 T cell receptor beta chains below, sequenced in a study of OX40 agonist ivuxolimab in advanced cancers. Produced via immunoSEQ multiplex PCR; TCRdb's table is partial and in-frame only. The table records about 61,000 clones, approximately 90% of them present only once. The sample consisted of CD4+ or CD8+ T cells sorted from blood, taken in a trial of the OX40 agonist ivuxolimab. Receptors originate from an adult with an advanced solid tumor such as melanoma, head and neck, liver or kidney cancer.

The rearrangement uses TRBV10-2 and TRBJ1-2, with 7 bases that match TRBD1. V lost 3 bases and J lost 2; bases outside the gene matches: 0. This CDR3 spans 13 amino acids. CDR1 WSHSY and CDR2 SAAADI come from the germline V gene. The CDR3 bases are TGCGCCAGCAGTGAACAGGGGAACTATGGCTACACCTTC. It yields the protein CASSEQGNYGYTF.

This clone was seen only once. The chain uses TRBV18 and TRBJ1-4; D unresolved. Germline V gene lookup returns CDR1 KGHSH and CDR2 LQKENI. This CDR3 region has 16 residues. V was shortened by 3 bases and J by 0 bases, with 11 bases between the two germline ends. CDR3 loop: CASSPSTVATNEKLFF. In DNA, the CDR3 is TGTGCCAGCTCACCTTCGACCGTGGCAACTAATGAAAAACTGTTTTTT.

The rearrangement uses TRBV18 and TRBJ1-5; D unresolved. This CDR3 is built from 14 residues. Trimming shortened V by 5 bases and J by 5 bases, and 13 bases separated the two germline ends. Looked up from germline, CDR1 is KGHSH and CDR2 is LQKENI. The DNA for the CDR3 is TGTGCCAGCTCAGCCCACCGGGAAGATCAGCCCCAGCATTTT. Translated: CASSAHREDQPQHF. The entire variable domain, with the rest obtained from reference TRBV18 and TRBJ1-5, is as follows: NAGVMQNPRHLVRRRGQEARLRCSPMKGHSHVYWYRQLPEEGLKFMVYLQKENIIDESGMPKERFSAEFPKEGPSILRIQQVVRGDSAAYFCASSAHREDQPQHFGDGTRLSIL.

CDR3 loop: CASSLSQTYNSPLHF. The CDR3 DNA follows: TGTGCCAGCAGCTTATCACAGACTTATAATTCACCCCTCCACTTT. The rearrangement uses TRBV11-2 and TRBJ1-6; D remains unclear. CDR3 length equals 15 residues. Trimming took off 2 bases at V and 4 bases at J, with 9 bases between the two ends. The germline V gene has CDR1 SGHAT and CDR2 FQNNGV.

This chain connects TRBV30 to TRBJ1-2; D remains ambiguous. Germline CDR1 is GTSNPN and CDR2 is SVGIG (reference sequence). This CDR3 spans 14 amino acids. Trimming stripped 2 bases from V and 8 bases from J, with 18 bases between. The CDR3 region is CAWSRPRVRWGYTF. CDR3 nucleotide sequence: TGTGCCTGGAGTCGGCCGCGGGTCAGGTGGGGCTACACCTTC.

This chain connects TRBV7-8 to TRBJ1-1; no firm D call. Looked up from germline, CDR1 is SGHVS and CDR2 is FQNEAQ. V shed 2 bases and J shed 4 bases, with 8 bases lying between them. CDR3 length: 13 amino acids. The CDR3 reads CASSLIRGTEAFF. Written as DNA, the CDR3 is TGTGCCAGCAGCTTAATTCGAGGCACTGAAGCTTTCTTT.

This clone appeared once. The V and J genes are TRBV5-1 and TRBJ1-2; TRBD1 might be the D (6 bases). Per the germline V gene, CDR1 is SGHRS and CDR2 is YFSETQ. This CDR3 is 14 amino acids long. V was trimmed by 4 bases and J by 1 base, leaving 11 bases between them. The CDR3 nucleotides read TGCGCCAGCAGCACCGGACAGTATAACTATGGCTACACCTTC. It codes for CASSTGQYNYGYTF.

This chain links TRBV14 with TRBJ1-4; D not certain. The CDR3 has 14 residues. Trimming pared 3 bases from V and 0 bases from J, leaving 5 bases between. Germline assignment: CDR1 SGHDN and CDR2 FVKESK. The CDR3 spells CASSHSATNEKLFF. CDR3 in DNA: TGTGCCAGCAGCCATTCAGCAACTAATGAAAAACTGTTTTTT.